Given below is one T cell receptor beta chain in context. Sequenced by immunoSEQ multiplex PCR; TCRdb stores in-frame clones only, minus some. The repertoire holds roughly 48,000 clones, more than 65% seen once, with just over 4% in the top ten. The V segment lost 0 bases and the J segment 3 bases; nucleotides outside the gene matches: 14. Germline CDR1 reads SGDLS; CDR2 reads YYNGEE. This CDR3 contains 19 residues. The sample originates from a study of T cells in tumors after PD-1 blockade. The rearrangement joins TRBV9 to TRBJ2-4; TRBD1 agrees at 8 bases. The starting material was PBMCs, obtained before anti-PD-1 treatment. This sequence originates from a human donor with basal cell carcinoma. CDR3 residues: CASSVVQDRAALIKNIQYF. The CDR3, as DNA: TGTGCCAGCAGCGTAGTGCAGGACAGGGCAGCCCTTATCAAAAACATTCAGTACTTC.